The next 9 T cell receptor beta chains were all read from a single sample in a study of blood T cells in healthy people across ages. Primed by a sample-barcoded 5' primer and a J-beta primer mix, a second PCR proceeded for about 6 to 12 cycles. TCRdb re-called the 5' RACE reads with MiXCR, one entry per CDR3 protein. Of 1.5 million to 2 million distinct CDR3 sequences detected, roughly 30% appear once; the ten largest clones hold about 11%. What was sequenced was blood. Receptor source: a woman in her twenties or thirties in good health.

This clonotype occurred a few times. This sequence joins TRBV20-1 and TRBJ2-1; D not certain. Trimming removed 0 bases from V and 8 bases from J, with 14 bases in between. This CDR3 contains 14 residues. Germline V gives CDR1 DFQATT, CDR2 SNEGSKA (reference sequence). This chain's CDR3 is CSARDPPFLHEQFF. DNA for the CDR3: TGCAGTGCTAGAGACCCGCCCTTTCTACATGAGCAGTTCTTC.

The V gene is TRBV3-1, the J gene TRBJ2-7; D remains unclear. CDR1 and CDR2 (germline): LGHDT, YNNKEL (reference sequence). The V end was cut by 2 bases, the J end by 6 bases, with 11 bases between. The CDR3 totals 13 residues. The CDR3 nucleotides read TGTGCCAGCAGCCAACGAGTCCAGCGCGAGCAGTACTTC. This sequence encodes CASSQRVQREQYF.

The sample holds a few counts of this clonotype. The CDR3 DNA sequence: TGTGCCAGCAGTCTCGTTACATCTTATGGCGAGCAGTACTTC. It is translated as CASSLVTSYGEQYF. The chain recombines TRBV27 with TRBJ2-7; no reliable D call. V shed 5 bases and J shed 6 bases, with 17 bases lying between them. The CDR3 is made up of 14 amino acids. The germline V gene has CDR1 MNHEY and CDR2 SMNVEV (reference sequence).

The V gene is TRBV20-1, the J gene TRBJ1-1, with D tentatively TRBD1 (6 bases). This CDR3 is 15 amino acids long. Per germline, CDR1 DFQATT and CDR2 SNEGSKA (reference sequence). The V end lost 6 bases, the J end lost 1 base, and 18 bases lay between the germline ends. The CDR3 DNA reads as TGCAGTGCCCCCAGGGGAGAGGTCCGGAACACTGAAGCTTTCTTT. The encoded protein is CSAPRGEVRNTEAFF.

The chain links TRBV12-3 or TRBV12-4 to TRBJ2-3, with 9 bases aligning to TRBD2. The CDR3 is 14 amino acids. V lost 5 bases, J lost 5 bases, and 5 bases stayed unmatched. In DNA, the CDR3 is TGTGCCAGCAGTCGGACTAGCGATGGAGATACGCAGTATTTT. The encoded protein is CASSRTSDGDTQYF.

This clonotype has more than one count but fewer than ten. V usage is TRBV3-1 and J usage is TRBJ2-7; TRBD1 aligns across 9 bases. The CDR3 covers 16 residues. V dropped 6 bases and J dropped 4; count of bases not matched to a gene: 13. Germline V lookup: CDR1 LGHDT, CDR2 YNNKEL (reference sequence). For the CDR3, the DNA is TGTGCCAGCAGACGATCGCCGGGACAGGGAGTATACGAGCAGTACTTC. Amino acid sequence: CASRRSPGQGVYEQYF.

In this sample, this clonotype turned up a few times. Germline is not matched at one junction end, which may reflect a read error. The CDR3 sequence: CASSERLEGGNGQFF. CDR3 nucleotide sequence: TGCGCCAGCAGTGAGCGGCTAGAAGGGGGCAATGGGCAGTTCTTC. J is TRBJ2-1 and V is TRBV10-1; TRBD1 aligns across 7 bases. In germline, CDR1 is WNHNN, CDR2 SYGVQD (reference sequence). The CDR3 loop spans 15 amino acids.

This clonotype was seen only once. The V call is TRBV9, the J call TRBJ2-7; 13 bases agree with TRBD2. Germline values: CDR1 SGDLS, CDR2 YYNGEE. This CDR3 is built from 14 residues. The J segment lost 6 bases and the V segment lost 3 bases, leaving 3 bases of the junction unmatched. The CDR3 bases are TGTGCCAGCAGCGCCCGGACTAGCGGGAGCGAGCAGTACTTC. The encoded protein is CASSARTSGSEQYF.

The V and J genes are TRBV5-1 and TRBJ2-1; 8 bases align to TRBD2. Germline CDR1 and CDR2: SGHRS and YFSETQ. The CDR3 has 13 amino acids. The ends lost 3 bases at V and 10 bases at J; junction bases unmatched: 6. The CDR3 nucleotides are TGCGCCAGCAGCTCCCTACTAGCGGCAGAGCAGTTCTTC. Translation gives CASSSLLAAEQFF.